This is a list of T cell receptor beta chains from one sample in a study of blood T cell repertoires in COVID-19. The repertoire was sequenced with immunoSEQ multiplex PCR; TCRdb's copy has only in-frame clones and lacks some. The sample yields about 100,000 clones, about nine tenths seen once. Sequencing used peripheral blood. The receptors stem from a man between 60 and 70 years old with acute or convalescent COVID-19. Each CDR3 is given with its conserved first and last residue. The order of the fields is D gene, clone size, V gene, J gene, CDR3 DNA, CDR3 protein. D genes are given only for firm matches. Size is stated for part of the rows, as once, few or many counts, or as a class when the clone is expanded.

TRBD2	-	TRBV27	TRBJ2-2	TGTGCCAGCAGGGGGAAAGCGGGATTATCGGGGGAGCTGTTTTTT	CASRGKAGLSGELFF
-	-	TRBV30	TRBJ2-2	TGTGCCTGGAGGCAGGGTGGCACCGGGGAGCTGTTTTTT	CAWRQGGTGELFF
-	-	TRBV12-3/TRBV12-4	TRBJ1-1	TGTGCCAGCAGTTTGGGGGGATGGACTGAAGCTTTCTTT	CASSLGGWTEAFF
-	-	TRBV7-8	TRBJ2-3	TGTGCCAGCACCCAACTGCTGCTCACAGATACGCAGTATTTT	CASTQLLLTDTQYF
-	-	TRBV15	TRBJ1-1	TGTGCCACTCAACTCGCTATCGGGGAAATGAACACTGAAGCTTTCTTT	CATQLAIGEMNTEAFF
TRBD2	-	TRBV5-1	TRBJ2-1	TGCGCCAGCAGCCGTTCAGGACTAGCGGGGGCCGGTGAGCAGTTCTTC	CASSRSGLAGAGEQFF
TRBD2	-	TRBV7-6	TRBJ2-1	TGTGCCAGCAGCACCCGACTAGCGGGAGCCCTTAGGAATGAGCAGTTCTTC	CASSTRLAGALRNEQFF
-	-	TRBV7-9	TRBJ1-5	TGTGCCAGCAGCTTAGACTCCGGTCAGCCCCAGCATTTT	CASSLDSGQPQHF
-	-	TRBV24-1	TRBJ2-2	TGTGCCACGGCAGGGGAAGGCACCGGGGAGCTGTTTTTT	CATAGEGTGELFF
TRBD1	-	TRBV7-9	TRBJ1-1	TGTGCCAGCAGCACGAGGGACAGGGGTTTGTACACTGAAGCTTTCTTT	CASSTRDRGLYTEAFF
-	-	TRBV28	TRBJ1-5	TGTGCCAGCAGTTTATCACAGGGAACTAATCAGCCCCAGCATTTT	CASSLSQGTNQPQHF
TRBD1	-	TRBV5-4	TRBJ2-7	TGTGCCTATTTTTACCCTTACAGGGGAAGGGAGCAGTACTTC	CAYFYPYRGREQYF
-	-	TRBV5-1	TRBJ2-2	TGCGCCAGCAATCCGGACTCACTCGGGGAGCTGTTTTTT	CASNPDSLGELFF
-	-	TRBV6-5	TRBJ1-2	TGTGCCAGCAGTCAGTCACGGGGGGGCTATGGCTACACCTTC	CASSQSRGGYGYTF
TRBD1	-	TRBV30	TRBJ2-1	TGTGCCTGGAGCCCCGGGACAGGGGTTGAGCAGTTCTTC	CAWSPGTGVEQFF
-	-	TRBV14	TRBJ2-1	TGTGCCAGCAGCCCTCACGGGGGAAGCTCCTACAATGAGCAGTTCTTC	CASSPHGGSSYNEQFF
-	-	TRBV7-9	TRBJ1-2	TGTGCCAGCAGCTTAGCGCGGCAGGGCCATGGCTACACCTTC	CASSLARQGHGYTF
-	once	TRBV19	TRBJ1-1	TGTGCCAGTAGTATAGGAGGCGGAAGGGGGAACACTGAAGCTTTCTTT	CASSIGGGRGNTEAFF
TRBD2	-	TRBV4-2	TRBJ2-5	TGTGCCAGCAGCCCGCGGGGGGGGCAAGAGACCCAGTACTTC	CASSPRGGQETQYF
-	-	TRBV2	TRBJ1-6	TGTGCCAGCAGTGATTTAGTTCCAGGGGATTCACCCCTCCACTTT	CASSDLVPGDSPLHF
-	-	TRBV4-2	TRBJ1-6	TGTGCCAGCCTAGGAGGAGGCCCCCTCCACTTT	CASLGGGPLHF
-	-	TRBV28	TRBJ1-1	TGTGCCAGCAGTCCTCGGGGGGGCCCGAACACTGAAGCTTTCTTT	CASSPRGGPNTEAFF
-	once	TRBV5-8	TRBJ2-4	TGTGCCAGCAGCTGGCCAGGGGACATTCAGTACTTC	CASSWPGDIQYF
-	-	TRBV10-1	TRBJ2-1	TGCGCCAGCAGTGTTTCCCGAGTAACCTACAATGAGCAGTTCTTC	CASSVSRVTYNEQFF
TRBD1	-	TRBV24-1	TRBJ1-2	TGTGCCACCAGTGATTTACCTGGACAGGGGGCAGGAGGCTACACCTTC	CATSDLPGQGAGGYTF
-	-	TRBV5-4	TRBJ1-2	TGTGCCAGCAGCTTAAGAGGAGTGACTAACTATGGCTACACCTTC	CASSLRGVTNYGYTF
TRBD2	-	TRBV19	TRBJ2-7	TGTGCCAGTAGTCTCCCGGGACTAGCCGCCTACGAGCAGTACTTC	CASSLPGLAAYEQYF
TRBD2	-	TRBV3-1/TRBV3-2	TRBJ2-2	TGTGCCAGCAGCCGCACAGCGGGAGGTTTGGACACCGGGGAGCTGTTTTTT	CASSRTAGGLDTGELFF
TRBD1	-	TRBV5-1	TRBJ1-5	TGCGCCAGCAGCTTGGGGGACAGGGACAATCAGCCCCAGCATTTT	CASSLGDRDNQPQHF
-	-	TRBV30	TRBJ2-5	TGTGCCTGGAGTTTAGGAGGTATCAGCCAAGAGACCCAGTACTTC	CAWSLGGISQETQYF
-	-	TRBV5-8	TRBJ2-2	TGTGCCAGCAGCTTCGTTTCAGGGGTTTTGGGCACCGGGGAGCTGTTTTTT	CASSFVSGVLGTGELFF